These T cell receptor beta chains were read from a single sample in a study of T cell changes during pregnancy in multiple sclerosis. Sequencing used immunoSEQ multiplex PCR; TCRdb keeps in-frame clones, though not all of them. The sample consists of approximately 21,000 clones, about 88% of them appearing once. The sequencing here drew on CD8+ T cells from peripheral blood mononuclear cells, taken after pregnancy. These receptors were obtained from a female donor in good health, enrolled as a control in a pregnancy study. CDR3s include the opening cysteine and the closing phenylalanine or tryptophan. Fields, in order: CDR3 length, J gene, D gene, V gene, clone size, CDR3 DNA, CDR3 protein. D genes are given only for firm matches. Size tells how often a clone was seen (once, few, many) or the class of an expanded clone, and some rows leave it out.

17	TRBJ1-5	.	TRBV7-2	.	TGTGCCAGCAGCTTGGGGGTGACAGGCTATAGCAATCAGCCCCAGCATTTT	CASSLGVTGYSNQPQHF
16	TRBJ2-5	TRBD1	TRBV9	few	TGTGCCAGCAGCGTAGAGGGACAGAACCTAAGGGAGACCCAGTACTTC	CASSVEGQNLRETQYF
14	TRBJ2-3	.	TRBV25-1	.	TGTGCCAGCAGTGAGACTGGGTCCCCCCATACGCAGTATTTT	CASSETGSPHTQYF
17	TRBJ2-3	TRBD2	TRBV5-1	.	TGCGCCAGCAGCTTGGATGGTAGCGGGGGGGCAGGGGATACGCAGTATTTT	CASSLDGSGGAGDTQYF
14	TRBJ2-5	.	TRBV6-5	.	TGTGCCAGCAGCCAAGGCACAGTCCAAGAGACCCAGTACTTC	CASSQGTVQETQYF
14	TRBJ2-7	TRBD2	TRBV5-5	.	TGTGCCAGCAGCTTCGGGGGGGGCACCTACGAGCAGTACTTC	CASSFGGGTYEQYF
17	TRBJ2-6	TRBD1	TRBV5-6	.	TGTGCCAGCAGCGGGGACAGGGTAGTAGCTGGGGCCAACGTCCTGACTTTC	CASSGDRVVAGANVLTF
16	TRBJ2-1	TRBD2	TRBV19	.	TGTGCCAGTAGCCCGCAGGCGGGAGTCGCCCACAATGAGCAGTTCTTC	CASSPQAGVAHNEQFF
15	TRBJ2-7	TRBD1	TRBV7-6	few	TGTGCCAGCAGCTCTGGGACAGGATACTCCTACGAGCAGTACTTC	CASSSGTGYSYEQYF
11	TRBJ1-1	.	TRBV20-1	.	TGCAGTGCTAGGAGGGACACTGAAGCTTTCTTT	CSARRDTEAFF
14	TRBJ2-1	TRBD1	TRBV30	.	TGTGCCTGGGTTAGACAGGGAGACTACAATGAGCAGTTCTTC	CAWVRQGDYNEQFF
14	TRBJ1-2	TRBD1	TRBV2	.	TGTGCCAGCCGCGGACAGGGAAGTAACTATGGCTACACCTTC	CASRGQGSNYGYTF